The 20 T cell receptor beta chains below come from one sample, sequenced in a study of T cells after yellow fever vaccination. TCRdb re-derived calls from the 5' RACE reads in MiXCR, one entry per CDR3 protein. The sample carries roughly 340,000 distinct CDR3 sequences, over 8% recorded once. The sample was PBMCs, taken on the day of the first yellow fever vaccination. These receptors were taken from a man younger than 30 who received the YFV17D yellow fever vaccine.

The J gene is TRBJ1-3, the V gene TRBV18; maybe TRBD1 (6 bases). Trimming shortened V by 7 bases and J by 7 bases, and 17 bases separated the two germline ends. The CDR3 extends over 14 amino acids. Germline CDR1 reads KGHSH; CDR2 reads LQKENI. The DNA of the CDR3 is TGTGCCAGCTGGTATACAGGGTTTGACAACACCATATATTTT. Protein sequence: CASWYTGFDNTIYF.

This clonotype was seen a few times. This rearrangement joins TRBV4-1 to TRBJ2-7; D ambiguous. Deletions cut 1 base from V and 5 bases from J, with 3 bases between. The CDR3 contains 11 residues. The germline CDR1 and CDR2 sequences are MGHRA and YSYEKL. In nucleotides, the CDR3 is TGCGCCAGCAGCCAAGGCCACGAGCAGTACGTC. Its protein is CASSQGHEQYV.

The sample holds many counts of this clonotype. This sequence joins TRBV5-1 and TRBJ2-3; TRBD2 might be the D (6 bases). With 4 bases removed from V and 6 bases from J, the gap between germline ends came to 18 bases. The CDR3 is 15 amino acids. Per germline, CDR1 SGHRS and CDR2 YFSETQ. CDR3 sequence (DNA): TGCGCCAGCAGCATTGGTCTGACCCGGGGGGATACGCAGTATTTT. It specifies CASSIGLTRGDTQYF. Combining the CDR3 with reference TRBV5-1 and TRBJ2-3 gives the whole variable domain KAGVTQTPRYLIKTRGQQVTLSCSPISGHRSVSWYQQTPGQGLQFLFEYFSETQRNKGNFPGRFSGRQFSNSRSEMNVSTLELGDSALYLCASSIGLTRGDTQYFGPGTRLTVL.

This chain links TRBV6-1 with TRBJ1-4; D call uncertain. Looked up from germline, CDR1 is MNHNS and CDR2 is SASEGT. The CDR3 runs to 15 residues. Trimming took off 6 bases at V and 4 bases at J, with 15 bases between the two ends. The CDR3 sequence: CASRRDPWGNEKLFF. In DNA form, the CDR3 reads TGTGCCAGCAGAAGAGACCCCTGGGGTAATGAAAAACTGTTTTTT.

There are a few counts of this clonotype. This chain uses TRBV5-1 with TRBJ1-4, with TRBD1 as a possible D gene (5 bases). CDR1 and CDR2 from the germline V gene are SGHRS and YFSETQ. This CDR3 spans 16 amino acids. The germline V and J ends were trimmed by 0 bases and 8 bases, with 17 bases remaining between them. As DNA, the CDR3 is TGCGCCAGCAGCTTGGGAGGGGCCTTAGACTACGAAAAACTGTTTTTT. Translation: CASSLGGALDYEKLFF.

This clonotype occurred many times. The CDR3 DNA is TGTGCCAGCAGCTCCTGGGACAGGGGGTCTGGGGCCAACGTCCTGACTTTC. It translates to CASSSWDRGSGANVLTF. The J gene is TRBJ2-6, the V gene TRBV7-9; 11 bases line up with TRBD1. The CDR3 runs to 17 residues. The V gene's germline CDR1 is SEHNR and CDR2 FQNEAQ (reference sequence). V dropped 4 bases and J dropped 1; count of bases not matched to a gene: 3.

This clonotype has just a few counts. The chain carries TRBV5-1 and TRBJ2-1; TRBD1 might be the D (5 bases). Germline V gene lookup returns CDR1 SGHRS and CDR2 YFSETQ. The V end lost 0 bases, the J end lost 4 bases, and 14 bases lay between the germline ends. The CDR3 spans 16 residues. DNA for the CDR3: TGCGCCAGCAGCTTGGAGGCGGCAGGGCCTTACAATGAGCAGTTCTTC. It yields the protein CASSLEAAGPYNEQFF.

The sample holds a few counts of this clonotype. The V and J genes are TRBV29-1 and TRBJ1-3; D remains ambiguous. The CDR3 sequence is 12 residues long. The V and J ends lost 6 bases and 0 bases respectively, with 6 bases between them. Per germline, CDR1 SQVTM and CDR2 ANQGSEA. CDR3 region: CSVGDSGNTIYF. CDR3 in DNA: TGCAGCGTCGGTGACTCTGGAAACACCATATATTTT.

This clonotype showed up many times. The chain joins TRBV15 to TRBJ2-7; TRBD2 is a possible D gene (5 bases). The V and J ends lost 1 base and 3 bases respectively, with 10 bases between them. Per germline, CDR1 LNHNV and CDR2 YYDKDF (reference sequence). There are 14 residues in the CDR3. In DNA, the CDR3 is TGTGCCACCAGCAGAGGAGTCCGGGGCTACGAGCAGTACGTC. This sequence encodes CATSRGVRGYEQYV.

This chain joins TRBV7-2 and TRBJ2-5, with TRBD2 identical over 9 bases. In germline, CDR1 is SGHTA, CDR2 FQGNSA. Trimming removed 3 bases from V and 4 bases from J; junction bases left unmatched: 9. CDR3 length: 16 amino acids. The CDR3 nucleotides read TGTGCCAGCAGCTTTGGGGTCCTAGCGGGGTTAGAGACCCAGTACTTC. Protein: CASSFGVLAGLETQYF.

This clonotype was found a few times. The rearrangement uses TRBV24-1 and TRBJ2-3, with 10 bases fitting TRBD1. CDR3 length: 16 amino acids. The ends lost 3 bases at V and 4 bases at J; junction bases unmatched: 6. Per germline, CDR1 KGHDR and CDR2 SFDVKD. CDR3 sequence: CATSDPRGQGADTQYF. CDR3 nucleotide sequence: TGTGCCACCAGTGATCCGAGAGGACAGGGGGCAGATACGCAGTATTTT.

The rearrangement uses TRBV6-5 and TRBJ1-6; D remains ambiguous. The germline gives CDR1 MNHEY, CDR2 SVGAGI. This CDR3 has 14 amino acids. Trimming left V 6 bases short and J 5 bases short, with 11 bases between. The CDR3, as DNA: TGTGCCAGCAGCCCCTCCTGGAATAATTCACCCCTCCACTTT. As protein: CASSPSWNNSPLHF.

This chain links TRBV12-3 or TRBV12-4 with TRBJ2-7, with TRBD1 identical over 9 bases. This CDR3 has 18 residues. The CDR3 here is CAISEYQRDRVSPYEQYV. DNA for the CDR3: TGTGCCATCAGTGAATATCAGAGGGACAGGGTAAGCCCCTACGAGCAGTACGTC.

This clonotype was seen a handful of times. The chain combines TRBV7-9 with TRBJ1-1; unclear D gene. Trimming shortened V by 1 base and J by 7 bases, and 13 bases separated the two germline ends. This CDR3 has 14 residues. Per germline, CDR1 SEHNR and CDR2 FQNEAQ (reference sequence). In nucleotides, the CDR3 is TGTGCCAGCAGCTTAGAGCATAGGGCGGGTGAAGCTTTCTTT. It specifies CASSLEHRAGEAFF.

V is TRBV20-1 and J is TRBJ2-3; D is unclear. Trimming took 2 bases from V and 1 from J, leaving 7 bases between them. Per the germline V gene, CDR1 is DFQATT and CDR2 is SNEGSKA (reference sequence). The CDR3 is 13 amino acids. CDR3 DNA: TGCAGTGCTAGAACTTCCGGCACAGATACGCAGTATTTT. This codes for CSARTSGTDTQYF.

The sample holds a few counts of this clonotype. The chain joins TRBV28 to TRBJ2-1; D call uncertain. The CDR3 totals 15 residues. Germline lookup yields CDR1 MDHEN and CDR2 SYDVKM. Trimming took 8 bases from V and 8 from J, leaving 22 bases between them. CDR3 sequence (DNA): TGTGCCAGCTACCATGGGGTGGCAGGCCAGGATGAGCAGTTCTTC. Its translation is CASYHGVAGQDEQFF. Looking up the rest from reference TRBV28 and TRBJ2-1 gives the full variable domain: DVKVTQSSRYLVKRTGEKVFLECVQDMDHENMFWYRQDPGLGLRLIYFSYDVKMKEKGDIPEGYSVSREKKERFSLILESASTNQTSMYLCASYHGVAGQDEQFFGPGTRLTVL.

Ten or more counts support this clonotype. The gene calls are TRBV5-4 and TRBJ2-5; a possible D gene is TRBD2 (6 bases). The germline V gene has CDR1 SGHNT and CDR2 YYREEE (reference sequence). V lost 2 bases, J lost 3 bases, and 14 bases lay in between. The length of the CDR3 is 15 residues. CDR3 sequence reads: CASSFRGGLKETQYF. CDR3 DNA sequence: TGTGCCAGCAGCTTCCGGGGAGGTCTCAAAGAGACCCAGTACTTC.

Only a few counts were recorded for this clonotype. The chain carries TRBV7-6 and TRBJ1-1; a weak D match, TRBD1 (5 bases). V was pared by 1 base and J by 0 bases, with 18 bases between. Germline loops: CDR1 SGHVS, CDR2 FNYEAQ. The CDR3 extends over 18 amino acids. CDR3 residues: CASSLVPGGENMNTEAFF. In nucleotides, the CDR3 is TGTGCCAGCAGCTTAGTCCCGGGGGGGGAGAACATGAACACTGAAGCTTTCTTT.

This clonotype was observed at least ten times. The chain recombines TRBV20-1 with TRBJ1-1, with TRBD1 matching over 7 bases. Per the germline V gene, CDR1 is DFQATT and CDR2 is SNEGSKA (reference sequence). After removal of 3 bases from V and 0 bases from J, the junction contained 1 base not matched to a gene. The CDR3 sequence is 13 residues long. In nucleotides, the CDR3 is TGCAGTGCTAGGGGACAGCTGAACACTGAAGCTTTCTTT. Translation: CSARGQLNTEAFF.

This clonotype has ten or more counts. The chain couples TRBV5-1 to TRBJ2-1; 14 nucleotides match TRBD2. Germline trimming cut 5 bases from V and 4 bases from J; bases unmatched to any gene: 8. Germline V gene data show CDR1 as SGHRS and CDR2 as YFSETQ. The CDR3 is 17 residues long. The CDR3 loop reads CASSSGTSGGAYNEQFF. CDR3 coding DNA: TGCGCCAGCAGTTCCGGGACTAGCGGGGGAGCATACAATGAGCAGTTCTTC.